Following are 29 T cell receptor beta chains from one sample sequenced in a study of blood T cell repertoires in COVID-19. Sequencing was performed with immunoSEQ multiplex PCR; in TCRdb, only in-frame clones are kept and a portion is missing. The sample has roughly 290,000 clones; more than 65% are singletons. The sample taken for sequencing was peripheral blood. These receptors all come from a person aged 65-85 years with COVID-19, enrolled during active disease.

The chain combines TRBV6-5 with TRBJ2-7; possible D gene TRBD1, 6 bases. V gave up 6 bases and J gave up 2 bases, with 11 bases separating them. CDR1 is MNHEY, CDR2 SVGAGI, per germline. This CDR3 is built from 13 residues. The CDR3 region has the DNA TGTGCCAGCAGCCCAGGACAGCCCTACGAGCAGTACTTC. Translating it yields CASSPGQPYEQYF.

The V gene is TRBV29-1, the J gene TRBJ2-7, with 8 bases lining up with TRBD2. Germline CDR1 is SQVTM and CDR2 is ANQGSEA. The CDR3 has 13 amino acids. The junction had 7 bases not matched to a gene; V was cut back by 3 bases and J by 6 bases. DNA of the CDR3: TGCAGCGTTGAGCAGCGGGGGTCGGGCGAGCAGTACTTC. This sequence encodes CSVEQRGSGEQYF.

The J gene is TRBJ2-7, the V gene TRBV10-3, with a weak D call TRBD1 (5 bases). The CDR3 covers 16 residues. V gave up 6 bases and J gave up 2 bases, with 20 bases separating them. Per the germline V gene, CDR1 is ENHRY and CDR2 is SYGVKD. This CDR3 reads CAISEPGRTTTYEQYF. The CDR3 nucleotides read TGTGCCATCAGCGAACCTGGGCGGACAACGACCTACGAGCAGTACTTC.

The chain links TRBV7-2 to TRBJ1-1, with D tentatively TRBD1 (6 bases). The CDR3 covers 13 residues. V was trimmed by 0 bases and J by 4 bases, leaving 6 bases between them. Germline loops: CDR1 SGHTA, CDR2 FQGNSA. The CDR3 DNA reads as TGTGCCAGCAGCTTAGCACAGGGCACTGAAGCTTTCTTT. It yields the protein CASSLAQGTEAFF.

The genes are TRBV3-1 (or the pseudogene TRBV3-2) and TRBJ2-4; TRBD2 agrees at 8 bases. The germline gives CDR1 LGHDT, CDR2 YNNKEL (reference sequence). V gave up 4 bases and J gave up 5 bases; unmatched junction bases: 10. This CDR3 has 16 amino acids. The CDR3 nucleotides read TGTGCCAGCAGCCCGCCCCCCCAAGCGGGGGAAAACATTCAGTACTTC. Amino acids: CASSPPPQAGENIQYF.

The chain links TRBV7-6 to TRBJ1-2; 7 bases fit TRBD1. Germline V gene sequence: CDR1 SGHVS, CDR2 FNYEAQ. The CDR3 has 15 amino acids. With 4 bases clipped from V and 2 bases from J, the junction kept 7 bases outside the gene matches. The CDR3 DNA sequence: TGTGCCAGCAGCTCAGGACCGACAGGGAACTATGGCTACACCTTC. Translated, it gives CASSSGPTGNYGYTF.

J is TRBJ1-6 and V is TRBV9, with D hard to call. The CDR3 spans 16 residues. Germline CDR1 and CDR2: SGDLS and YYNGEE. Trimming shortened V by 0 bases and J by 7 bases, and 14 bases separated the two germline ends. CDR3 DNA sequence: TGTGCCAGCAGCGTAGCTGGAGTTCCGATAAATTCACCCCTCCACTTT. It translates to CASSVAGVPINSPLHF.

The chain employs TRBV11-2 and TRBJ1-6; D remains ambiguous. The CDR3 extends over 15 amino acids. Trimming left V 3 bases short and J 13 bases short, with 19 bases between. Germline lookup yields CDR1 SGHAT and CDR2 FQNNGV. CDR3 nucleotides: TGTGCCAGCAGCTTGAATCCCTTTTTAACAGATCCCCTCCACTTT. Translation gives CASSLNPFLTDPLHF.

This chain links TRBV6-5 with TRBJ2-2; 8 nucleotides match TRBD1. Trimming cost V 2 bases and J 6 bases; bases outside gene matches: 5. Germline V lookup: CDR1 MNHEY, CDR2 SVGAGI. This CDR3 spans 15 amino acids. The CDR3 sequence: CASSYTLTGAGELFF. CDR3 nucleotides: TGTGCCAGCAGTTACACACTGACAGGGGCCGGGGAGCTGTTTTTT.

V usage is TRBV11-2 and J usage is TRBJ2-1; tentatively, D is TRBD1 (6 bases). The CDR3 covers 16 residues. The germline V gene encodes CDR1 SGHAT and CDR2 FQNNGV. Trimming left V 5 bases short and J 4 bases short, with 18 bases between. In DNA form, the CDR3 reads TGTGCCAGCAGCCCCTCCTCGGGACACCTGTACAATGAGCAGTTCTTC. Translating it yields CASSPSSGHLYNEQFF.

The CDR3 is CATSSGVAHYEQYF. The CDR3 DNA sequence: TGTGCCACCAGCAGCGGGGTGGCCCACTACGAGCAGTACTTC. The chain employs TRBV10-3 and TRBJ2-7; 7 nucleotides match TRBD2. The CDR3 is 14 amino acids. Germline-derived CDR1 and CDR2 are ENHRY and SYGVKD. The J segment lost 3 bases and the V segment lost 10 bases, leaving 12 bases of the junction unmatched.

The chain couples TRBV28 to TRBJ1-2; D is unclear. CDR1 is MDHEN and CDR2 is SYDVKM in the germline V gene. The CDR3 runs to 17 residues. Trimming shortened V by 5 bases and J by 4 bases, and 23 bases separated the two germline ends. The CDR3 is CASSPGGSGVNSYGYTF. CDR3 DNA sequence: TGTGCCAGCAGTCCGGGTGGGTCCGGGGTTAATAGCTATGGCTACACCTTC.

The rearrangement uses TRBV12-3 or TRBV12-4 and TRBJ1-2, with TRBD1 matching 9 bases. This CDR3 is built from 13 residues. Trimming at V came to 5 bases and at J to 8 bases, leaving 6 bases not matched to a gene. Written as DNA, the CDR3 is TGTGCCAGCAGTACGACAGGGGGTGACGGCTACACCTTC. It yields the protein CASSTTGGDGYTF.

The chain's CDR3 is CASNRGQRAFF. The CDR3 DNA reads TGTGCCAGCAACAGGGGGCAGCGCGCTTTCTTT. J is TRBJ1-1 and V is TRBV28, with 9 nucleotides matching TRBD1. The V segment lost 7 bases and the J segment 11 bases; nucleotides outside the gene matches: 5. Germline loops: CDR1 MDHEN, CDR2 SYDVKM. The CDR3 is 11 residues long. Together with reference TRBV28 and TRBJ1-1, the CDR3 gives the full variable domain: DVKVTQSSRYLVKRTGEKVFLECVQDMDHENMFWYRQDPGLGLRLIYFSYDVKMKEKGDIPEGYSVSREKKERFSLILESASTNQTSMYLCASNRGQRAFFGQGTRLTVV.

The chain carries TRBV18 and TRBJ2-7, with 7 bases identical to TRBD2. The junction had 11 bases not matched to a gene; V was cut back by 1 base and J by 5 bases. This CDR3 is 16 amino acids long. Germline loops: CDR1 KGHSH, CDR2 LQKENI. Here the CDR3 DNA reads TGTGCCAGCTCACCACGAGGAGGCGGGAGTCCCAACGAGCAGTACTTC. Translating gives CASSPRGGGSPNEQYF.

The CDR3 reads CASSLLPDQPQHF. The CDR3 nucleotides read TGTGCCAGCAGCTTACTCCCGGATCAGCCCCAGCATTTT. The chain employs TRBV7-3 and TRBJ1-5, with D unresolved. CDR3 size: 13 residues. Trimming left V 2 bases short and J 5 bases short, with 7 bases between. Germline-derived CDR1 and CDR2 are SGHTA and FQGTGA.

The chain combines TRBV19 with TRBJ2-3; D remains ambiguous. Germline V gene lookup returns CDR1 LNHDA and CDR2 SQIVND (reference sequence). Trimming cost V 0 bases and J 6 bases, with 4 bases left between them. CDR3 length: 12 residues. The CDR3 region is CASSIDLDTQYF. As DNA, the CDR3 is TGTGCCAGTAGTATAGACCTCGATACGCAGTATTTT.

The CDR3 here is CASRGYRGLDTGELFF. The DNA of the CDR3 is TGTGCCAGCAGGGGATACAGGGGGCTCGACACCGGGGAGCTGTTTTTT. The chain couples TRBV7-2 to TRBJ2-2; TRBD1 aligns across 9 bases. Trimming at V came to 6 bases and at J to 3 bases, leaving 8 bases not matched to a gene. The CDR3 contains 16 residues. From germline, CDR1 is SGHTA and CDR2 FQGNSA.

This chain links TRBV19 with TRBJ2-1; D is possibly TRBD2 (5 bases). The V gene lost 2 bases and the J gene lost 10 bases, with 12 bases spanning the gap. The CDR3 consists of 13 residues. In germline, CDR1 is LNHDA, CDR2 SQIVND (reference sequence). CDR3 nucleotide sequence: TGTGCCAGTAGTATATCGGAATCGGGGGAGCAGTTCTTC. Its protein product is CASSISESGEQFF.

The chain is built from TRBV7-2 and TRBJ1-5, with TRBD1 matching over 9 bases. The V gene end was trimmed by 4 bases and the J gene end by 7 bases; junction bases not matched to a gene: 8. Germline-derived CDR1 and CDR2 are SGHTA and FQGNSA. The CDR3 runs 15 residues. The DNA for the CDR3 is TGTGCCAGCAGCTGGGCTCCGGACAGGGGACAGCCCCAGCATTTT. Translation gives CASSWAPDRGQPQHF.

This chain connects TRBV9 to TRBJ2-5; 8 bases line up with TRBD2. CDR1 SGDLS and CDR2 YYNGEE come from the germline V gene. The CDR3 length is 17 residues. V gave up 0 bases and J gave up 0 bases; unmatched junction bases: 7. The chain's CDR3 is CASSVGLASGHQETQYF. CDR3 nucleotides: TGTGCCAGCAGCGTAGGGTTGGCTAGCGGGCACCAAGAGACCCAGTACTTC.

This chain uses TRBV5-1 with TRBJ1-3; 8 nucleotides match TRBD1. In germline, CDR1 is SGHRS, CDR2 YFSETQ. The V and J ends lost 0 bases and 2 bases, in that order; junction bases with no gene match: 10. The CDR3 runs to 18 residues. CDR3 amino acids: CASSLVPGQESAGNTIYF. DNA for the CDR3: TGCGCCAGCAGCTTGGTCCCGGGACAGGAATCGGCTGGAAACACCATATATTTT.

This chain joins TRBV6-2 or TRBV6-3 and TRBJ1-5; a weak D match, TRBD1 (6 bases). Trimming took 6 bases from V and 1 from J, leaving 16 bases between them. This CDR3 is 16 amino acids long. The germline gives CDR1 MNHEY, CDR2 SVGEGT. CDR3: CASSPRGGDSNQPQHF. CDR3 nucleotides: TGTGCCAGCAGCCCTAGGGGGGGCGACAGCAATCAGCCCCAGCATTTT.

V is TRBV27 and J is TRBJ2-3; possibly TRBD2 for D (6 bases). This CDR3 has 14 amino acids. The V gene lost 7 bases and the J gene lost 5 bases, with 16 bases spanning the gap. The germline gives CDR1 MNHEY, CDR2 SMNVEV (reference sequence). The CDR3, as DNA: TGTGCCAGCACCCGGCCGGGAGTCAGAGATACGCAGTATTTT. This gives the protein CASTRPGVRDTQYF.

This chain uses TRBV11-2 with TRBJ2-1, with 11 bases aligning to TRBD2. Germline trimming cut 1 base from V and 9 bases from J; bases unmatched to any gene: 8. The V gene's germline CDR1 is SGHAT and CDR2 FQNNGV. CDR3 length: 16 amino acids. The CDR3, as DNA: TGTGCCAGCAGCTTAGCCACTAGCGGGAGTCTGCGTGAGCAGTTCTTC. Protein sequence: CASSLATSGSLREQFF.

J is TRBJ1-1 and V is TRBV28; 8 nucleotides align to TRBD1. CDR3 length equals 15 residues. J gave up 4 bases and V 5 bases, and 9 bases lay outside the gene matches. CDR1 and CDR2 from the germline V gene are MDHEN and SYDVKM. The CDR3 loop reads CASSIQGALSTEAFF. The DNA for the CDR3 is TGTGCCAGCAGTATCCAGGGGGCGCTGAGCACTGAAGCTTTCTTT.

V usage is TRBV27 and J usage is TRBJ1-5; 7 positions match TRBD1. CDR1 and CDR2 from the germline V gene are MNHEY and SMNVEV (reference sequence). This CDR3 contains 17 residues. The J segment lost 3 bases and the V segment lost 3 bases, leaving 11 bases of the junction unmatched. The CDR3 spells CASSLRGRGVVNQPQHF. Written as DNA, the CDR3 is TGTGCCAGCAGTTTGAGGGGGCGAGGGGTCGTCAATCAGCCCCAGCATTTT.

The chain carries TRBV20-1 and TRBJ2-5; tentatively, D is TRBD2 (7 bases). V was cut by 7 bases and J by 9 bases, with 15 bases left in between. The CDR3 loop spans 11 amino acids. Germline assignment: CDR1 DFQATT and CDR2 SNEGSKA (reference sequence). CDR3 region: CSEGGGVAQYF. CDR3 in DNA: TGCAGTGAAGGGGGGGGAGTGGCCCAGTACTTC.

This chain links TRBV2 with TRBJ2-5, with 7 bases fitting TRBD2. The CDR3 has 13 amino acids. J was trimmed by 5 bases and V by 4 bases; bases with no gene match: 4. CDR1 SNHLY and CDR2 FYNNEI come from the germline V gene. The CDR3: CASSGLGGETQYF. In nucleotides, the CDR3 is TGTGCCAGCAGTGGACTGGGAGGGGAGACCCAGTACTTC.